These 25 T cell receptor beta chains share one sample of origin, sequenced in a study of neurological immune-mediated disorders. Each CDR3 protein gets one entry after TCRdb re-called the 5' RACE reads with MiXCR. In the table there are about 55,000 distinct CDR3 sequences, 4% of which are singletons. Sequencing input: CD4+ T cells from blood. The receptors here all came from a woman between 35 and 50 years old with multiple sclerosis.

This clonotype was recorded many times. This rearrangement joins TRBV12-3 or TRBV12-4 to TRBJ1-1; D remains ambiguous. V shed 5 bases and J shed 0 bases, with 25 bases lying between them. This CDR3 is built from 19 residues. The CDR3 DNA reads as TGTGCCAGCAGTCTCAGGATAGCAGGCAGCCAGATTATGAACACTGAAGCTTTCTTT. It is translated as CASSLRIAGSQIMNTEAFF.

This clonotype was found many times. The chain uses TRBV6-5 and TRBJ2-1; 15 nucleotides match TRBD2. The J segment lost 7 bases and the V segment lost 5 bases, leaving 15 bases of the junction unmatched. Germline assignment: CDR1 MNHEY and CDR2 SVGAGI. The CDR3 is 19 amino acids. CDR3 sequence reads: CASSGGLAGGTSSSNEQFF. As DNA, the CDR3 is TGTGCCAGCAGTGGGGGACTAGCGGGGGGAACCTCAAGTAGTAATGAGCAGTTCTTC.

This clonotype was detected ten times or more. This sequence joins TRBV18 and TRBJ1-5; perhaps TRBD1 as D (6 bases). The germline V and J ends were trimmed by 6 bases and 2 bases, with 17 bases remaining between them. The CDR3 extends over 16 amino acids. Germline loops: CDR1 KGHSH, CDR2 LQKENI. This CDR3 reads CASSLRTALGNQPQHF. CDR3 coding DNA: TGTGCCAGCTCTCTCCGGACAGCCTTGGGCAATCAGCCCCAGCATTTT.

There are many counts of this clonotype. This chain connects TRBV4-1 to TRBJ1-1; D is undetermined. V was trimmed by 4 bases and J by 3 bases, leaving 24 bases between them. Germline V gene data show CDR1 as MGHRA and CDR2 as YSYEKL. This CDR3 is built from 18 residues. The CDR3, as DNA: TGCGCCAGCAGCCTCCTCCCAGGCAGGTTTTTTGATTACACTGAAGCTTTCTTT. Protein product: CASSLLPGRFFDYTEAFF.

This clonotype has a count of ten or more. The chain combines TRBV20-1 with TRBJ2-2; TRBD1 aligns across 8 bases. Per germline, CDR1 DFQATT and CDR2 SNEGSKA (reference sequence). The trim removed 6 bases at V and 4 bases at J, leaving 7 bases unmatched. The CDR3 contains 14 residues. The CDR3 DNA follows: TGCAGTGCCCCGGACAGGGTTGGCACCGGGGAGCTGTTTTTT. Residues: CSAPDRVGTGELFF.

This clonotype was counted many times. This rearrangement joins TRBV7-6 to TRBJ1-2; 8 nucleotides agree with TRBD1. Germline V gene lookup returns CDR1 SGHVS and CDR2 FNYEAQ. The ends lost 4 bases at V and 7 bases at J; junction bases unmatched: 23. The CDR3 runs to 19 residues. The CDR3 loop reads CASSSKIQTGVVSDGGYTF. In DNA form, the CDR3 reads TGTGCCAGCAGCTCAAAAATACAGACAGGGGTGGTCTCTGATGGTGGCTACACCTTC.

This clonotype was counted ten times or more. This chain connects TRBV2 to TRBJ1-1; D remains unclear. Germline V gives CDR1 SNHLY, CDR2 FYNNEI. This CDR3 is built from 11 residues. V lost 6 bases, J lost 7 bases, and 9 bases lay in between. CDR3 loop: CASSYDGEAFF. CDR3 DNA: TGTGCCAGCAGCTACGATGGTGAAGCTTTCTTT.

The rearrangement joins TRBV18 to TRBJ2-7; D may be TRBD2 (5 bases). CDR1 KGHSH and CDR2 LQKENI come from the germline V gene. CDR3 length: 14 amino acids. The germline V and J ends were trimmed by 6 bases and 6 bases, with 18 bases remaining between them. The CDR3: CASSHGVDAFEQYF. The CDR3, as DNA: TGTGCCAGCTCTCACGGGGTGGACGCGTTCGAGCAGTACTTC.

This clonotype was seen many times. V gene TRBV3-1 combines with J gene TRBJ1-2; D is unresolved. CDR1 and CDR2 (germline): LGHDT, YNNKEL (reference sequence). The ends were cut back, 2 bases at V and 0 bases at J, with 10 bases in the middle. This CDR3 comprises 15 residues. The CDR3: CASSQTEDSNYGYTF. The CDR3 DNA is TGTGCCAGCAGCCAAACAGAGGATTCTAACTATGGCTACACCTTC.

There are many counts of this clonotype. The chain employs TRBV6-2 or TRBV6-3 and TRBJ1-4, with unresolved D. Germline V gives CDR1 MNHEY, CDR2 SVGEGT. Deletions cut 0 bases from V and 8 bases from J, with 7 bases between. The CDR3 is made up of 13 amino acids. The CDR3 DNA follows: TGTGCCAGCAGTTACTCGGGGAACGAAAAACTGTTTTTT. Translating it yields CASSYSGNEKLFF.

This clonotype was counted at least ten times. This rearrangement joins TRBV5-5 to TRBJ2-1, with 8 bases matching TRBD1. With V trimmed by 4 bases and J by 5 bases, 11 bases remained unmatched. CDR3 length: 16 amino acids. The germline V gene encodes CDR1 SGHKS and CDR2 YYEKEE (reference sequence). The CDR3, as DNA: TGTGCCAGCAGCCTTCGGCGACAGGGGTCCAACAATGAGCAGTTCTTC. Translating it yields CASSLRRQGSNNEQFF.

This clonotype showed up many times. V and J are TRBV5-1 and TRBJ1-2; D not resolved. Trimming removed 0 bases from V and 4 bases from J, with 25 bases in between. CDR3 length: 19 residues. From germline, CDR1 is SGHRS and CDR2 YFSETQ. CDR3 amino acids: CASSLATFPGPTIGYGYTF. The CDR3 DNA follows: TGCGCCAGCAGCTTGGCCACGTTTCCAGGACCCACAATTGGCTATGGCTACACCTTC.

The table lists this clonotype with many counts. The chain is built from TRBV29-1 and TRBJ1-1, with D unclear. V lost 6 bases and J lost 8, with 13 bases in between. This CDR3 is built from 11 residues. The germline gives CDR1 SQVTM, CDR2 ANQGSEA. As DNA, the CDR3 is TGCAGCGTCTCCCCGGGGAGCGAAGCTTTCTTT. This sequence encodes CSVSPGSEAFF.

In its sample, this clonotype is medium-sized. The gene calls are TRBV5-5 and TRBJ2-7; 7 bases are a match to TRBD1. V shed 5 bases, J shed 3 bases, and the junction held 8 bases outside the gene matches. In germline, CDR1 is SGHKS, CDR2 YYEKEE (reference sequence). This CDR3 has 14 residues. CDR3 DNA sequence: TGTGCCAGCAGGCAAGGACAGGCGGACTACGAGCAGTACTTC. It encodes CASRQGQADYEQYF.

This clonotype has at least ten counts. V usage is TRBV6-6 and J usage is TRBJ1-6; D ambiguous. CDR1 and CDR2 from the germline V gene are MNHNY and SVGAGI (reference sequence). Trimming left V 7 bases short and J 7 bases short, with 11 bases between. The CDR3 consists of 13 residues. The CDR3 is CASNVQTNSPLHF. The CDR3 DNA sequence: TGTGCCAGCAACGTACAGACCAATTCACCCCTCCACTTT.

In its sample, this clonotype is medium-sized. The J gene is TRBJ2-4, the V gene TRBV5-1, with D perhaps TRBD1 (7 bases). The V gene's germline CDR1 is SGHRS and CDR2 YFSETQ. The CDR3 runs 14 residues. V dropped 4 bases and J dropped 13 bases, with 21 bases sitting between them. CDR3 sequence: CASSDGGGGLVQYF. As DNA, the CDR3 is TGCGCCAGCAGCGACGGAGGAGGGGGCCTAGTCCAGTACTTC. Full variable domain (remainder filled in from reference TRBV5-1 and TRBJ2-4): KAGVTQTPRYLIKTRGQQVTLSCSPISGHRSVSWYQQTPGQGLQFLFEYFSETQRNKGNFPGRFSGRQFSNSRSEMNVSTLELGDSALYLCASSDGGGGLVQYFGAGTRLSVL.

This clonotype was detected many times. The CDR3, as DNA: TGCGCCAGCAGCTTGGTCGCTAGCGGGGTAAATGAGCAGTTCTTC. Its protein is CASSLVASGVNEQFF. This chain links TRBV5-1 with TRBJ2-1, with 9 positions matching TRBD2. From germline, CDR1 is SGHRS and CDR2 YFSETQ. The V gene end was trimmed by 0 bases and the J gene end by 7 bases; junction bases not matched to a gene: 5. CDR3 length: 15 amino acids. Based on the CDR3 plus reference TRBV5-1 and TRBJ2-1, the full variable domain is KAGVTQTPRYLIKTRGQQVTLSCSPISGHRSVSWYQQTPGQGLQFLFEYFSETQRNKGNFPGRFSGRQFSNSRSEMNVSTLELGDSALYLCASSLVASGVNEQFFGPGTRLTVL.

This clonotype was detected many times. V usage is TRBV20-1 and J usage is TRBJ2-5; 8 bases map to TRBD1. The CDR3 sequence is 16 residues long. With 1 base clipped from V and 5 bases from J, the junction kept 12 bases outside the gene matches. CDR1 and CDR2 (germline): DFQATT, SNEGSKA (reference sequence). CDR3 sequence (DNA): TGCAGTGCTAGAGCAACTTCAGGGGGCCTGTGGGAGACCCAGTACTTC. Amino acids: CSARATSGGLWETQYF.

This clonotype was detected ten times or more. This rearrangement joins TRBV6-5 to TRBJ2-7; D unclear. Germline loops: CDR1 MNHEY, CDR2 SVGAGI. The CDR3 runs to 14 residues. V gave up 3 bases and J gave up 3 bases, with 12 bases separating them. This chain's CDR3 is CASSYSLRDYEQYF. Written as DNA, the CDR3 is TGTGCCAGCAGTTATAGCTTAAGAGACTACGAGCAGTACTTC.

This clonotype was detected many times. The rearrangement uses TRBV20-1 and TRBJ1-2; D is undetermined. Germline V lookup: CDR1 DFQATT, CDR2 SNEGSKA (reference sequence). The CDR3 loop spans 14 amino acids. Trimming took off 0 bases at V and 8 bases at J, with 16 bases between the two ends. CDR3 sequence reads: CSARDQEPARGYTF. CDR3 sequence (DNA): TGCAGTGCTAGAGATCAGGAGCCCGCTAGAGGCTACACCTTC.

In this sample, this clonotype turned up many times. The chain couples TRBV25-1 to TRBJ2-3; 7 positions match TRBD2. The CDR3 is made up of 11 amino acids. Per germline, CDR1 MGHDK and CDR2 SYGVNS. V shed 8 bases and J 6 bases; nucleotides not matched to a gene: 2. The CDR3 bases are TGTGCCAGCTGGGGGGGTGATACGCAGTATTTT. It encodes CASWGGDTQYF.

Many counts were recorded for this clonotype. The chain couples TRBV6-1 to TRBJ2-6; D is possibly TRBD1 (6 bases). The V end lost 7 bases, the J end lost 1 base, and 32 bases lay between the germline ends. Germline V gene sequence: CDR1 MNHNS, CDR2 SASEGT. The CDR3 sequence is 22 residues long. The CDR3 reads CASNPLGQGRFSFKSGANVLTF. In DNA form, the CDR3 reads TGTGCCAGCAATCCCCTGGGGCAGGGGCGATTTAGCTTCAAGTCTGGGGCCAACGTCCTGACTTTC.

In its sample, this clonotype was seen many times. The genes are TRBV4-2 and TRBJ2-7; 15 nucleotides match TRBD2. V dropped 0 bases and J dropped 1; count of bases not matched to a gene: 7. This CDR3 has 19 amino acids. Germline values: CDR1 LGHNA, CDR2 YNFKEQ. CDR3 protein: CASSQDQGLAGGPSYEQYF. CDR3 in DNA: TGTGCCAGCAGCCAAGACCAGGGACTAGCGGGGGGCCCGTCCTACGAGCAGTACTTC.

The table lists this clonotype with many counts. V and J are TRBV29-1 and TRBJ2-7; 9 nucleotides align to TRBD1. The V and J ends lost 4 bases and 2 bases, in that order; junction bases with no gene match: 6. This CDR3 comprises 14 residues. Germline loops: CDR1 SQVTM, CDR2 ANQGSEA. CDR3 bases: TGCAGCGTTGGAGGGGACAGGGTCCCCTACGAGCAGTACTTC. The encoded protein is CSVGGDRVPYEQYF.

In this sample, this clonotype turned up many times. This rearrangement joins TRBV10-2 to TRBJ1-2; TRBD1 matches 9 bases. After removal of 8 bases from V and 6 bases from J, the junction contained 7 bases not matched to a gene. The germline gives CDR1 WSHSY, CDR2 SAAADI. CDR3 length: 13 residues. The CDR3 nucleotides are TGCGCCAGCGGCAAACAGGGGGCAAATGGCTACACCTTC. Translation: CASGKQGANGYTF.